The 32 T cell receptor beta chains below come from one sample, sequenced in a study of cytomegalovirus exposure and HLA in healthy donors (dated by TCRdb to about 2017). The library was generated by the immunoSEQ multiplex PCR assay. For the multiplex PCR, a mixture combining 60 forward primers for TCR Vbeta segments and 13 reverse primers for TCR Jbeta segments was used. As stored in TCRdb, this immuneACCESS dataset retains in-frame rearrangements with V and J assigned. A fraction of the clones does not appear; measured against another copy, unresolved V genes explain less than half of the discrepancy, and the remainder lacks a known reason. This sample has more than 110,000 clones in its table, and less than 85% of those were observed once. The top ten clones comprise around 1.9% of the sample. The sequenced sample consisted of PBMCs. The source is a woman aged 55-69 years in good health and CMV-seropositive.

V is TRBV7-3 and J is TRBJ2-1; TRBD1 is a possible D gene (5 bases). The ends were cut back, 0 bases at V and 3 bases at J, with 9 bases in the middle. CDR1 and CDR2 from the germline V gene are SGHTA and FQGTGA. The CDR3 has 15 residues. The CDR3 region is CASSLTGLGYNEQFF. For the CDR3, the DNA is TGTGCCAGCAGCTTAACGGGGCTCGGCTACAATGAGCAGTTCTTC.

This rearrangement joins TRBV28 to TRBJ1-2; D not certain. The V end lost 2 bases, the J end lost 5 bases, and 9 bases lay between the germline ends. CDR3 length: 13 amino acids. Germline V gene lookup returns CDR1 MDHEN and CDR2 SYDVKM. This chain's CDR3 is CASSLRSGYGYTF. DNA for the CDR3: TGTGCCAGCAGTTTAAGGTCGGGTTATGGCTACACCTTC.

The chain employs TRBV28 and TRBJ2-5, with 7 bases fitting TRBD1. V gave up 4 bases and J gave up 4 bases; unmatched junction bases: 6. Germline V gene lookup returns CDR1 MDHEN and CDR2 SYDVKM. The CDR3 extends over 14 amino acids. The CDR3 coding sequence is TGTGCCAGCAGTTCCCCACAGGGGCGAGAGACCCAGTACTTC. This codes for CASSSPQGRETQYF. The variable domain in full, with the rest retrieved from reference TRBV28 and TRBJ2-5, is DVKVTQSSRYLVKRTGEKVFLECVQDMDHENMFWYRQDPGLGLRLIYFSYDVKMKEKGDIPEGYSVSREKKERFSLILESASTNQTSMYLCASSSPQGRETQYFGPGTRLLVL.

This chain connects TRBV19 to TRBJ2-5; D might be TRBD1 (5 bases). CDR1 is LNHDA and CDR2 is SQIVND in the germline V gene (reference sequence). The ends were cut back, 5 bases at V and 0 bases at J, with 10 bases in the middle. CDR3 length equals 14 residues. The CDR3, as DNA: TGTGCCAGTAGTGTTACAGGCAACCAAGAGACCCAGTACTTC. Encoded protein: CASSVTGNQETQYF.

The chain links TRBV10-3 to TRBJ2-1; D possibly corresponds to TRBD1 (7 bases). CDR3 size: 18 residues. Germline CDR1 reads ENHRY; CDR2 reads SYGVKD. V lost 4 bases and J 3 bases, leaving 22 bases between the germline ends. CDR3 amino acids: CAISGFCRQGGNYNEQFF. DNA for the CDR3: TGTGCCATCAGTGGGTTCTGCCGACAGGGCGGGAACTACAATGAGCAGTTCTTC.

CDR3 sequence (DNA): TGTGCCAGCAGTCCCCAGGGAAACACTGAAGCTTTCTTT. This codes for CASSPQGNTEAFF. This chain links TRBV25-1 with TRBJ1-1; a possible D gene is TRBD1 (5 bases). CDR3 size: 13 residues. The germline CDR1 and CDR2 sequences are MGHDK and SYGVNS. Deletions cut 5 bases from V and 2 bases from J, with 9 bases between.

The chain has TRBV6-5 and TRBJ2-7; TRBD2 matches 9 bases. Germline V gene data show CDR1 as MNHEY and CDR2 as SVGAGI. J lost 3 bases, V lost 0 bases, and 3 bases had no gene match. CDR3 length: 15 residues. CDR3 bases: TGTGCCAGCAGTTACTCGACTAGCGGCCACTACGAGCAGTACTTC. Translating gives CASSYSTSGHYEQYF.

The chain has TRBV4-1 and TRBJ1-2; D is unresolved. V lost 0 bases to trimming and J lost 8 bases, with 22 bases between them. CDR1 MGHRA and CDR2 YSYEKL come from the germline V gene. This CDR3 is 17 amino acids long. This chain's CDR3 is CASSQDINGNVPGGYTF. The CDR3 DNA reads TGCGCCAGCAGCCAAGATATAAATGGGAACGTCCCGGGAGGCTACACCTTC.

This chain connects TRBV5-1 to TRBJ2-1; D remains ambiguous. Between the trimmed V and J ends, which lost 3 bases and 0 bases, there was a span of 13 bases. This CDR3 has 16 amino acids. Per the germline V gene, CDR1 is SGHRS and CDR2 is YFSETQ. The CDR3 protein is CASSWVLTSSYNEQFF. The CDR3 DNA sequence: TGCGCCAGCAGCTGGGTACTGACAAGCTCCTACAATGAGCAGTTCTTC.

As concerns this clone: No DNA is shown, since the ends of the CDR3 on it are uncertain; the CDR3 is the one TCRdb lists. The V call is TRBV19, the J call TRBJ2-6; TRBD2, the table's D call, was not compared with the DNA. Ends included, the CDR3 has 17 residues. The germline V gene encodes CDR1 LNHDA and CDR2 SQIVND (reference sequence). CDR3: CASTSGGQISGANVLTF.

The rearrangement joins TRBV4-1 to TRBJ1-2; TRBD1 aligns across 7 bases. Germline lookup yields CDR1 MGHRA and CDR2 YSYEKL. V gave up 0 bases and J gave up 0 bases; unmatched junction bases: 4. CDR3 length: 16 amino acids. CDR3 in DNA: TGCGCCAGCAGCCAAGAACTACAGGGGTCTAACTATGGCTACACCTTC. Amino acid sequence: CASSQELQGSNYGYTF.

The V gene is TRBV2, the J gene TRBJ1-2; D gene unclear. The length of the CDR3 is 13 residues. V was pared by 3 bases and J by 8 bases, with 13 bases between. Germline V gene data show CDR1 as SNHLY and CDR2 as FYNNEI. CDR3 nucleotide sequence: TGTGCCAGCAGTGAGACCCTAGCTAGGGGCTACACCTTC. As protein: CASSETLARGYTF.

The chain has TRBV7-9 and TRBJ2-5, with 9 bases lining up with TRBD1. The CDR3 consists of 13 residues. Losses at the gene ends were 11 bases for V and 2 bases for J; bases not matched to a gene: 6. CDR1 and CDR2 from the germline V gene are SEHNR and FQNEAQ (reference sequence). CDR3 protein: CAHSTGGQETQYF. CDR3 in DNA: TGTGCCCACTCGACAGGGGGGCAAGAGACCCAGTACTTC.

The V call is TRBV15, the J call TRBJ1-2; D is ambiguous. Trimming left V 1 base short and J 8 bases short, with 14 bases between. CDR1 is LNHNV and CDR2 is YYDKDF in the germline V gene (reference sequence). CDR3 size: 14 residues. CDR3 sequence: CATSRGEGLSGYTF. DNA of the CDR3: TGTGCCACCAGCAGAGGGGAGGGTCTCAGCGGCTACACCTTC. Complete variable domain (other parts from reference TRBV15 and TRBJ1-2): DAMVIQNPRYQVTQFGKPVTLSCSQTLNHNVMYWYQQKSSQAPKLLFHYYDKDFNNEADTPDNFQSRRPNTSFCFLDIRSPGLGDTAMYLCATSRGEGLSGYTFGSGTRLTVV.

This rearrangement joins TRBV5-1 to TRBJ2-3, with 8 bases identical to TRBD2. Germline CDR1 SGHRS, CDR2 YFSETQ. CDR3 size: 15 residues. V trimming: 3 bases; J trimming: 4 bases; junction bases outside the gene matches: 7. The CDR3 nucleotides are TGCGCCAGCAGCTCGGGAGCGGGAGCCCCAGATACGCAGTATTTT. Its protein is CASSSGAGAPDTQYF.

This clone came up a few times. J is TRBJ2-5 and V is TRBV9; 8 bases match TRBD2. With 4 bases clipped from V and 5 bases from J, the junction kept 10 bases outside the gene matches. Germline-derived CDR1 and CDR2 are SGDLS and YYNGEE. This CDR3 contains 15 residues. CDR3 in amino acids: CASSSRGSGVETQYF. For the CDR3, the DNA is TGTGCCAGCAGCTCCCGCGGTAGCGGGGTGGAGACCCAGTACTTC. Supplemented by reference TRBV9 and TRBJ2-5, the full variable domain reads DSGVTQTPKHLITATGQRVTLRCSPRSGDLSVYWYQQSLDQGLQFLIQYYNGEERAKGNILERFSAQQFPDLHSELNLSSLELGDSALYFCASSSRGSGVETQYFGPGTRLLVL.

The J gene is TRBJ1-1, the V gene TRBV28, with 7 bases matching TRBD1. The CDR3 has 14 amino acids. J was trimmed by 3 bases and V by 2 bases; bases with no gene match: 3. CDR1 is MDHEN, CDR2 SYDVKM, per germline. The CDR3 DNA reads TGTGCCAGCAGTTTAGGACAGGCGGACACTGAAGCTTTCTTT. This gives the protein CASSLGQADTEAFF.

This rearrangement joins TRBV27 to TRBJ2-7; 9 nucleotides line up with TRBD2. CDR1 is MNHEY and CDR2 is SMNVEV in the germline V gene (reference sequence). The J segment lost 3 bases and the V segment lost 5 bases, leaving 8 bases of the junction unmatched. This CDR3 region has 15 residues. For the CDR3, the DNA is TGTGCCAGCAGTGCTCGGACTAGCGCAGACTACGAGCAGTACTTC. Protein sequence: CASSARTSADYEQYF.

The gene calls are TRBV29-1 and TRBJ2-2; 9 positions match TRBD1. The germline CDR1 and CDR2 sequences are SQVTM and ANQGSEA. Trimming at V came to 5 bases and at J to 1 base, leaving 5 bases not matched to a gene. The CDR3 covers 15 residues. Here the CDR3 reads CSVTRQGVNTGELFF. The DNA for the CDR3 is TGCAGCGTTACCCGACAGGGGGTGAACACCGGGGAGCTGTTTTTT.

This clone turned up a few times. The gene calls are TRBV12-5 and TRBJ1-5; 7 bases map to TRBD1. Germline CDR1 reads LGHNT; CDR2 reads FRNRAP. The CDR3 is 17 residues long. V shed 1 base, J shed 5 bases, and the junction held 11 bases outside the gene matches. Here the CDR3 reads CASGLGRQGSRDQPQHF. The CDR3 DNA is TGTGCTAGTGGTTTGGGAAGACAGGGTTCTAGGGATCAGCCCCAGCATTTT.

V is TRBV5-5 and J is TRBJ2-7; 7 bases align to TRBD1. This CDR3 comprises 15 residues. The germline gives CDR1 SGHKS, CDR2 YYEKEE (reference sequence). V lost 4 bases to trimming and J lost 2 bases; unmatched junction nucleotides: 9. Here the CDR3 DNA reads TGTGCCAGCAGCCTATACAGGGGCCTACCCTACGAGCAGTACTTC. It translates to CASSLYRGLPYEQYF.

This chain connects TRBV6-5 to TRBJ2-7; TRBD2 might be the D (5 bases). The V gene's germline CDR1 is MNHEY and CDR2 SVGAGI. The CDR3 is 13 residues long. The V gene lost 7 bases and the J gene lost 3 bases, with 13 bases spanning the gap. The CDR3 sequence is CASTGTMSYEQYF. CDR3 in DNA: TGTGCCAGCACGGGAACTATGAGCTACGAGCAGTACTTC.

V gene TRBV2 combines with J gene TRBJ1-5; D gene unclear. Germline-derived CDR1 and CDR2 are SNHLY and FYNNEI. The CDR3 is 11 residues long. V was pared by 6 bases and J by 8 bases, with 8 bases between. CDR3 protein: CASRVAEPQHF. CDR3 sequence (DNA): TGTGCCAGCAGGGTGGCTGAGCCCCAGCATTTT.

The chain recombines TRBV10-3 with TRBJ1-2; D is unclear. V was clipped by 2 bases and J by 8 bases, with 12 bases between them. CDR3 length: 13 amino acids. Looked up from germline, CDR1 is ENHRY and CDR2 is SYGVKD. The CDR3 here is CAISEAGEGGYTF. The CDR3 DNA sequence: TGTGCCATCAGTGAGGCCGGGGAGGGAGGCTACACCTTC.

There are a few counts of this clone. The chain is built from TRBV6-1 and TRBJ2-5, with 10 bases lining up with TRBD2. The germline V gene encodes CDR1 MNHNS and CDR2 SASEGT. The V segment lost 2 bases and the J segment 3 bases; nucleotides outside the gene matches: 6. CDR3 length equals 16 residues. CDR3 sequence: CASSEIWLAGEETQYF. CDR3 DNA: TGTGCCAGCAGTGAAATTTGGCTAGCGGGGGAAGAGACCCAGTACTTC.

As concerns this clone: The sample holds other DNA sequences that translate to the same CDR3. J is TRBJ2-1 and V is TRBV4-1, with 11 bases matching TRBD2. Germline V gene sequence: CDR1 MGHRA, CDR2 YSYEKL. This CDR3 has 15 residues. V shed 0 bases and J 5 bases; nucleotides not matched to a gene: 0. CDR3 residues: CASSQEGLADNEQFF. In DNA, the CDR3 is TGCGCCAGCAGCCAAGAGGGACTAGCGGACAATGAGCAGTTCTTC.

This chain connects TRBV6-1 to TRBJ1-1; D remains unclear. V shed 3 bases and J shed 1 base, with 9 bases lying between them. Germline V gene data show CDR1 as MNHNS and CDR2 as SASEGT. The CDR3 totals 14 residues. CDR3 sequence (DNA): TGTGCCAGCAGTGACACCCGAGGGAACACTGAAGCTTTCTTT. It is translated as CASSDTRGNTEAFF.

V gene TRBV11-1 combines with J gene TRBJ1-4, with TRBD1 identical over 8 bases. Germline V CDR1 and CDR2: SGHAT, FQDESV (reference sequence). V lost 2 bases to trimming and J lost 8 bases; unmatched junction nucleotides: 7. The CDR3 loop spans 15 amino acids. The CDR3 DNA is TGTGCCAGCAGCTTATCGGCAGGGGGCACCGAAAAACTGTTTTTT. Translated: CASSLSAGGTEKLFF.

This clone was found once. This chain connects TRBV10-3 to TRBJ2-7, with 11 bases lining up with TRBD1. This CDR3 contains 15 residues. The junction had 5 bases not matched to a gene; V was cut back by 2 bases and J by 5 bases. CDR1 is ENHRY, CDR2 SYGVKD, per germline. The CDR3 DNA sequence: TGTGCCATCAGTGAGGGGGACAGGGGGACCCACGAGCAGTACTTC. It is translated as CAISEGDRGTHEQYF.

Turning to this clone: The sample carries other DNA sequences with the same CDR3. V usage is TRBV5-1 and J usage is TRBJ1-4; D may be TRBD1 (5 bases). The CDR3 runs to 14 residues. In germline, CDR1 is SGHRS, CDR2 YFSETQ. V was pared by 0 bases and J by 4 bases, with 7 bases between. This CDR3 is CASSLGQGNEKLFF. The CDR3 nucleotides read TGCGCCAGCAGCTTGGGGCAGGGTAATGAAAAACTGTTTTTT.

This chain links TRBV30 with TRBJ1-1; D is uncertain. The germline gives CDR1 GTSNPN, CDR2 SVGIG (reference sequence). The V end lost 0 bases, the J end lost 0 bases, and 11 bases lay between the germline ends. The CDR3 is 15 residues long. The CDR3, as DNA: TGTGCCTGGAGTGTTCAACCAGGTATGAACACTGAAGCTTTCTTT. Translating it yields CAWSVQPGMNTEAFF.

The chain joins TRBV9 to TRBJ1-1; D unresolved. V lost 3 bases to trimming and J lost 10 bases, with 10 bases between them. Germline-derived CDR1 and CDR2 are SGDLS and YYNGEE. The CDR3 consists of 11 residues. The CDR3 is CASSAGGRAFF. The CDR3 DNA reads as TGTGCCAGCAGCGCCGGAGGTCGAGCTTTCTTT.